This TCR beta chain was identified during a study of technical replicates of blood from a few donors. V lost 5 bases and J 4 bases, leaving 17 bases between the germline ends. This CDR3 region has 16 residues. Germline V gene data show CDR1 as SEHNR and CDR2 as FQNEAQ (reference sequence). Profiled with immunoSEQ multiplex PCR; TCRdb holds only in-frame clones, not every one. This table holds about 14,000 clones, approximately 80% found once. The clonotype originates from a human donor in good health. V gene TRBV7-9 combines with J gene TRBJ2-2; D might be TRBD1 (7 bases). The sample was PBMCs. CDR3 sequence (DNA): TGTGCCAGCAGCCCCCCCGGGACAGCGGGCACCGGGGAGCTGTTTTTT. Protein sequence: CASSPPGTAGTGELFF.